The source of this TCR beta chain is a study of cytomegalovirus exposure and HLA in healthy donors. The PCR had 60 Vbeta and 13 Jbeta primers. This table comes from immunoSEQ multiplex PCR, and its TCRdb copy is limited to in-frame clones, with some not included. The sample lists approximately 140,000 clones, just over 70% occurring once. Regarding the study as a whole: For cytomegalovirus status, the classifier reportedly gave diagnoses with high specificity and sensitivity. CMV serostatus was the only immune exposure information that was available.

The table lists this clone with a few counts. The antigen remains unidentified. This CDR3 is 18 amino acids long. With V trimmed by 0 bases and J by 3 bases, 9 bases remained unmatched. Germline CDR1 and CDR2: SGHRS and YFSETQ. The sequence came from a woman aged 60-70 years in good health and CMV-seropositive. The rearrangement links TRBV5-1 to TRBJ2-1; TRBD1 agrees at 10 bases. The sequenced sample was PBMCs. The CDR3 reads CASSLAPLDRGRYNEQFF. CDR3 DNA sequence: TGCGCCAGCAGCTTGGCCCCTCTAGACAGGGGGCGCTACAATGAGCAGTTCTTC.